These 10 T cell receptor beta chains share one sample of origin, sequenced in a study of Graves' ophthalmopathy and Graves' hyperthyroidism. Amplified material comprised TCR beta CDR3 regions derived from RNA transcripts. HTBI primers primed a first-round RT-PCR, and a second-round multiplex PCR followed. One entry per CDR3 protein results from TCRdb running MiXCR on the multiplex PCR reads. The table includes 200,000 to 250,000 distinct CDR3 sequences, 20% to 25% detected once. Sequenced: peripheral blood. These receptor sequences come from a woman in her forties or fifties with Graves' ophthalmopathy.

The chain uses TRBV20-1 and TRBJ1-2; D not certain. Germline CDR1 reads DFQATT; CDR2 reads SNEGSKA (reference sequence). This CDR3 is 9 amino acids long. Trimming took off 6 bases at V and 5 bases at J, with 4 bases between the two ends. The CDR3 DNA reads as TGCAGTGCCAAGTATGGCTACACCTTC. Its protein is CSAKYGYTF.

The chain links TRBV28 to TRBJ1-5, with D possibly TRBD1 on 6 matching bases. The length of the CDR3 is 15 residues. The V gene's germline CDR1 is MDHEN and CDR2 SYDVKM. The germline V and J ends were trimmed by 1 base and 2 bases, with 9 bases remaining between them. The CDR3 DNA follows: TGTGCCAGCAGTTTATTAGCAGGGGGCAATCAGCCCCAGCATTTT. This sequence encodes CASSLLAGGNQPQHF. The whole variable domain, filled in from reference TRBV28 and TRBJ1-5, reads DVKVTQSSRYLVKRTGEKVFLECVQDMDHENMFWYRQDPGLGLRLIYFSYDVKMKEKGDIPEGYSVSREKKERFSLILESASTNQTSMYLCASSLLAGGNQPQHFGDGTRLSIL.

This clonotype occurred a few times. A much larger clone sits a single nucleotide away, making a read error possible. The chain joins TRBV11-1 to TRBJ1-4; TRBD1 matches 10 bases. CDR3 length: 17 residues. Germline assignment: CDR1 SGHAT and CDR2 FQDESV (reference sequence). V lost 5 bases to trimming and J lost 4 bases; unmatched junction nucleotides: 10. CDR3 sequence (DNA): TGTGCCAGCAGCATGGGACAGGGGAGCGTTGGTAATGAAAAACTGTTTTTT. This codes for CASSMGQGSVGNEKLFF.

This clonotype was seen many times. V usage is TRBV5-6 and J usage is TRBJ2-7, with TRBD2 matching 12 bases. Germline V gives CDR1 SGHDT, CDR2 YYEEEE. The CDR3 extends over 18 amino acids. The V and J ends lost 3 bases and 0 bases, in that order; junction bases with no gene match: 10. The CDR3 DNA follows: TGTGCCAGCAGCTCGTTTGGGACTAGCGGGCCCTTCTCCTACGAGCAGTACTTC. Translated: CASSSFGTSGPFSYEQYF. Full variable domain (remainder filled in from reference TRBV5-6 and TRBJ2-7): DAGVTQSPTHLIKTRGQQVTLRCSPKSGHDTVSWYQQALGQGPQFIFQYYEEEERQRGNFPDRFSGHQFPNYSSELNVNALLLGDSALYLCASSSFGTSGPFSYEQYFGPGTRLTVT.

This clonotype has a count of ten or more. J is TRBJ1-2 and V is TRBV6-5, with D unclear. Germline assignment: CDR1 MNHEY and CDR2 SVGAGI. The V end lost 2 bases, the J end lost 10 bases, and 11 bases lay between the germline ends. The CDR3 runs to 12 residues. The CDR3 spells CASSYGFRDYTF. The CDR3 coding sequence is TGTGCCAGCAGTTACGGGTTTAGGGACTACACCTTC.

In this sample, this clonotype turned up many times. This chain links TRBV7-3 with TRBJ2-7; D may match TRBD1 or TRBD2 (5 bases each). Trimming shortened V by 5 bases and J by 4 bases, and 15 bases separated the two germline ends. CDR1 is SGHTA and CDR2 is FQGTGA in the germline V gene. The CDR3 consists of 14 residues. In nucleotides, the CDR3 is TGTGCCAGCAGCCCACTGGCAGGGAGTTACGAGCAGTACTTC. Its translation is CASSPLAGSYEQYF.

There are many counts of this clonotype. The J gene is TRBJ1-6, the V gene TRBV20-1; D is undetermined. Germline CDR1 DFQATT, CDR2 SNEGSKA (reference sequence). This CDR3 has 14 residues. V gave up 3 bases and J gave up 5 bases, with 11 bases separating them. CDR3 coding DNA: TGCAGTGCTAGGCGTGCGGAAAATAATTCACCCCTCCACTTT. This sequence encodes CSARRAENNSPLHF.

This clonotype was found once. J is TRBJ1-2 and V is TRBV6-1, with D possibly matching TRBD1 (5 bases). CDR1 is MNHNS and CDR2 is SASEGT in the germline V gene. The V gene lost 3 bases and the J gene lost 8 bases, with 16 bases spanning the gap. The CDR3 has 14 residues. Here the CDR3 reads CASSEGGTGQGYTF. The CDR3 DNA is TGTGCCAGCAGTGAGGGGGGTACGGGGCAAGGCTACACCTTC.

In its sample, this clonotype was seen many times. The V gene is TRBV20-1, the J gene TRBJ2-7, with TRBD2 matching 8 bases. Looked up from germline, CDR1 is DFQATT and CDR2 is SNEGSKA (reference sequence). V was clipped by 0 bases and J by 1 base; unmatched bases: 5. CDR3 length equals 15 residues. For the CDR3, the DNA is TGCAGTGCTAGAGAAACGGGAGGGGCTTCCTACGAGCAGTACTTC. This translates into CSARETGGASYEQYF.

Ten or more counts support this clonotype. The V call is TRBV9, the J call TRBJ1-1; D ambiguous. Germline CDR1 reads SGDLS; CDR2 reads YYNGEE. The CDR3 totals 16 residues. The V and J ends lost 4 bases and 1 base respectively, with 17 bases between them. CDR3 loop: CASSPRVRGKNTEAFF. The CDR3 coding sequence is TGTGCCAGCAGCCCCCGAGTGAGAGGGAAGAACACTGAAGCTTTCTTT.